The rows below give T cell receptor beta chains drawn from one sample of a study of cytomegalovirus exposure and HLA in healthy donors. Method: immunoSEQ multiplex PCR; TCRdb's copy keeps in-frame clones and lacks some. The table records more than 95,000 clones, roughly a tenth of them present only once. The specimen was PBMCs. These receptors were taken from a man between 40 and 49 years old in good health and CMV-seropositive. CDR3s include the opening cysteine and the closing phenylalanine or tryptophan. D genes are given only for firm matches. Rows may omit the clone size; those that give it use once, few, many or a size class.

J	size	D	V	CDR3	DNA
TRBJ1-5	few	.	TRBV7-9	CASSLGPTSQPQHF	TGTGCCAGCAGCTTGGGGCCCACGAGCCAGCCCCAGCATTTT
TRBJ2-7	few	TRBD2	TRBV4-1	CASSQEGEGEQYF	TGCGCCAGCAGCCAAGAAGGGGAGGGCGAGCAGTACTTC
TRBJ1-1	few	TRBD1	TRBV28	CASIEQGAGAFF	TGTGCCAGCATCGAGCAGGGGGCCGGGGCTTTCTTT
TRBJ1-5	.	.	TRBV9	CASSVEGSNQPQHF	TGTGCCAGCAGCGTGGAGGGGAGCAATCAGCCCCAGCATTTT
TRBJ1-5	few	TRBD1	TRBV12-5	CASGLSGGHQPQHF	TGTGCTAGTGGTTTGTCAGGGGGCCATCAGCCCCAGCATTTT
TRBJ1-2	.	.	TRBV28	CASSPNRNTNYGYTF	TGTGCCAGCAGTCCCAACAGGAATACTAACTATGGCTACACCTTC
TRBJ2-3	.	.	TRBV29-1	CSLGVTDTQYF	TGCAGCCTTGGAGTCACAGATACGCAGTATTTT
TRBJ1-1	few	.	TRBV18	CASSPQGSNTEAFF	TGTGCCAGCTCACCACAGGGGTCGAACACTGAAGCTTTCTTT
TRBJ2-2	.	.	TRBV9	CASSSGGWVTGELFF	TGTGCCAGCAGCTCCGGAGGGTGGGTCACCGGGGAGCTGTTTTTT
TRBJ2-7	few	.	TRBV27	CASGWAGYEQYF	TGTGCCAGCGGTTGGGCCGGCTACGAGCAGTACTTC
TRBJ2-7	few	.	TRBV10-3	CAISESKEHEQYF	TGTGCCATCAGTGAGTCTAAGGAGCACGAGCAGTACTTC
TRBJ1-2	.	TRBD1	TRBV5-6	CASSVDRHGYTF	TGTGCCAGCAGCGTGGACAGGCATGGCTACACCTTC